Below are 27 T cell receptor beta chains sequenced from a single sample in a study of T cells in localized non-small cell lung cancer. The assay was immunoSEQ multiplex PCR, and TCRdb's table has in-frame clones only and misses some. The sample yields roughly 34,000 clones, 85% to 90% seen once. Sequencing used peripheral blood, obtained before any cancer treatment. The receptors derive from an older male donor with stage III lung adenocarcinoma.

This chain joins TRBV7-9 and TRBJ2-7; maybe TRBD1 (6 bases). Trimming stripped 1 base from V and 5 bases from J, with 12 bases between. CDR3 length equals 14 residues. Germline assignment: CDR1 SEHNR and CDR2 FQNEAQ (reference sequence). The CDR3 spells CASSLVPTGNEQYF. CDR3 DNA sequence: TGTGCCAGCAGCTTAGTCCCCACAGGGAACGAGCAGTACTTC.

V and J are TRBV11-3 and TRBJ2-7, with D tentatively TRBD1 (6 bases). Trimming cost V 2 bases and J 0 bases, with 8 bases left between them. The CDR3 is made up of 14 amino acids. CDR1 is SGHNT and CDR2 is YENEEA in the germline V gene. In nucleotides, the CDR3 is TGTGCCAGCAGCTTACGACAGGACTCCTACGAGCAGTACTTC. It encodes CASSLRQDSYEQYF.

As DNA, the CDR3 is TGTGCCAGCAGTTTACGCCACCATGTGGGACGTGATCAGCCCCAGCATTTT. Amino acids: CASSLRHHVGRDQPQHF. This sequence joins TRBV27 and TRBJ1-5; D perhaps matches TRBD1 (5 bases). The germline V gene encodes CDR1 MNHEY and CDR2 SMNVEV (reference sequence). V dropped 2 bases and J dropped 5 bases, with 19 bases sitting between them. The CDR3 loop spans 17 amino acids.

The chain uses TRBV18 and TRBJ1-1, with a weak D call TRBD1 (5 bases). The germline V gene encodes CDR1 KGHSH and CDR2 LQKENI. With 0 bases removed from V and 3 bases from J, the gap between germline ends came to 5 bases. The length of the CDR3 is 13 residues. The CDR3 coding sequence is TGTGCCAGCTCACCACCGGGGGACACTGAAGCTTTCTTT. Protein: CASSPPGDTEAFF.

The chain links TRBV28 to TRBJ2-3; 8 bases match TRBD1. Germline V gene data show CDR1 as MDHEN and CDR2 as SYDVKM. V lost 10 bases to trimming and J lost 0 bases; unmatched junction nucleotides: 9. The CDR3 has 15 residues. The CDR3 sequence is CANGPGQGSTDTQYF. The CDR3 coding sequence is TGTGCCAACGGACCCGGACAGGGAAGCACAGATACGCAGTATTTT. Drawing the rest from reference TRBV28 and TRBJ2-3, the complete variable domain is DVKVTQSSRYLVKRTGEKVFLECVQDMDHENMFWYRQDPGLGLRLIYFSYDVKMKEKGDIPEGYSVSREKKERFSLILESASTNQTSMYLCANGPGQGSTDTQYFGPGTRLTVL.

V usage is TRBV23-1 and J usage is TRBJ2-7; a weak D match, TRBD1 (7 bases). TRBV23-1 is noted as an ORF with a role that remains uncertain. The CDR3 has 19 amino acids. V was trimmed by 8 bases and J by 0 bases, leaving 29 bases between them. The CDR3 here is CASPKKAPRGAQCSYEQYF. CDR3 DNA sequence: TGCGCCAGCCCGAAGAAAGCCCCCAGGGGGGCTCAGTGCTCCTACGAGCAGTACTTC.

This clone was observed once. V usage is TRBV7-9 and J usage is TRBJ1-2; tentative D call: TRBD1 (5 bases). The germline V gene has CDR1 SEHNR and CDR2 FQNEAQ (reference sequence). V dropped 8 bases and J dropped 8 bases, with 21 bases sitting between them. There are 14 residues in the CDR3. The CDR3 protein is CASVEGILTRGYTF. The CDR3 DNA reads as TGTGCCAGCGTAGAGGGGATTTTAACTAGGGGCTACACCTTC.

This clone showed up just once. This chain uses TRBV18 with TRBJ2-5; D gene uncertain. There are 14 residues in the CDR3. Looked up from germline, CDR1 is KGHSH and CDR2 is LQKENI. The ends were cut back, 0 bases at V and 5 bases at J, with 10 bases in the middle. CDR3 coding DNA: TGTGCCAGCTCACCACCCCGCCCAGGCGAGACCCAGTACTTC. This gives the protein CASSPPRPGETQYF.

This sequence joins TRBV7-2 and TRBJ2-1; D unclear. Trimming shortened V by 10 bases and J by 9 bases, and 13 bases separated the two germline ends. Germline CDR1 is SGHTA and CDR2 is FQGNSA. The CDR3 has 11 amino acids. The CDR3 reads CAIDRVGEQFF. In nucleotides, the CDR3 is TGTGCCATCGACCGGGTCGGTGAGCAGTTCTTC.

The J gene is TRBJ1-1, the V gene TRBV4-1, with D possibly matching TRBD1 (5 bases). With 1 base removed from V and 0 bases from J, the gap between germline ends came to 12 bases. The CDR3 sequence is 16 residues long. CDR1 and CDR2 (germline): MGHRA, YSYEKL. This chain's CDR3 is CASSQGFDRLNTEAFF. DNA for the CDR3: TGCGCCAGCAGCCAAGGGTTTGACAGATTGAACACTGAAGCTTTCTTT.

V is TRBV6-5 and J is TRBJ2-3, with D possibly matching TRBD1 (5 bases). This CDR3 is built from 15 residues. The V end lost 2 bases, the J end lost 1 base, and 10 bases lay between the germline ends. CDR1 and CDR2 (germline): MNHEY, SVGAGI. The CDR3 DNA reads TGTGCCAGCAGTTACCAGGGTGGAGGCACAGATACGCAGTATTTT. Amino acids: CASSYQGGGTDTQYF.

This chain uses TRBV4-2 with TRBJ2-3; maybe TRBD2 (5 bases). Germline V gives CDR1 LGHNA, CDR2 YNFKEQ. Trimming cost V 4 bases and J 0 bases, with 14 bases left between them. The CDR3 runs 16 residues. For the CDR3, the DNA is TGTGCCAGCAGCCCGCAACTAGGAAGTAGCACAGATACGCAGTATTTT. It codes for CASSPQLGSSTDTQYF.

The chain joins TRBV6-1 to TRBJ2-7, with a weak D call TRBD2 (6 bases). CDR3 length: 13 amino acids. Trimming stripped 6 bases from V and 3 bases from J, with 12 bases between. CDR1 is MNHNS, CDR2 SASEGT, per germline. The CDR3 loop is CASREGVVYEQYF. The CDR3 bases are TGTGCCAGCAGGGAGGGAGTCGTCTACGAGCAGTACTTC.

The chain recombines TRBV7-2 with TRBJ2-1, with D hard to call. The CDR3 is 13 amino acids. Trimming removed 5 bases at V and 10 bases at J, with 15 bases between. Germline CDR1 reads SGHTA; CDR2 reads FQGNSA. CDR3 sequence: CASSPYPEDEQFF. CDR3 in DNA: TGTGCCAGCAGCCCTTATCCCGAGGACGAGCAGTTCTTC.

This chain links TRBV30 with TRBJ1-1; D unresolved. V shed 4 bases and J shed 3 bases, with 9 bases lying between them. CDR3 size: 12 residues. Germline V gene sequence: CDR1 GTSNPN, CDR2 SVGIG (reference sequence). The CDR3 nucleotides are TGTGCCTGGACGCAGACTTACACTGAAGCTTTCTTT. Translation: CAWTQTYTEAFF.

CDR3 residues: CASSPWRGSYEQYF. Written as DNA, the CDR3 is TGTGCCAGCAGCCCCTGGCGTGGGTCTTACGAGCAGTACTTC. The chain is built from TRBV7-3 and TRBJ2-7; D uncertain. V dropped 5 bases and J dropped 4 bases, with 15 bases sitting between them. CDR1 SGHTA and CDR2 FQGTGA come from the germline V gene. The CDR3 is 14 amino acids.

This chain links TRBV7-6 with TRBJ2-5; D call uncertain. The germline V gene has CDR1 SGHVS and CDR2 FNYEAQ. V gave up 5 bases and J gave up 5 bases, with 12 bases separating them. The CDR3 has 13 amino acids. This chain's CDR3 is CASSRLGWETQYF. The CDR3, as DNA: TGTGCCAGCAGCCGCCTCGGTTGGGAGACCCAGTACTTC.

The V and J genes are TRBV6-1 and TRBJ1-5; 10 positions match TRBD1. Losses at the gene ends were 2 bases for V and 5 bases for J; bases not matched to a gene: 9. The germline CDR1 and CDR2 sequences are MNHNS and SASEGT. The CDR3 spans 17 residues. CDR3 protein: CASSETSMTGGHQPQHF. CDR3 bases: TGTGCCAGCAGTGAAACCTCCATGACAGGGGGCCATCAGCCCCAGCATTTT.

V and J are TRBV6-6 and TRBJ1-2; possible D gene TRBD1, 5 bases. The CDR3 is 13 amino acids. Deletions cut 7 bases from V and 8 bases from J, with 17 bases between. Germline V gene sequence: CDR1 MNHNY, CDR2 SVGAGI (reference sequence). The CDR3 DNA is TGTGCCAGCACCACGGGGGGAAAGGGAGGCTACACCTTC. Protein product: CASTTGGKGGYTF.

This sequence joins TRBV6-1 and TRBJ1-5; D gene uncertain. V was cut by 7 bases and J by 7 bases, with 8 bases left in between. Germline V gives CDR1 MNHNS, CDR2 SASEGT. The CDR3 is 11 residues long. The CDR3 spells CASKDMQPQHF. As DNA, the CDR3 is TGTGCCAGCAAGGATATGCAGCCCCAGCATTTT.

The chain has TRBV2 and TRBJ2-6, with a weak D call TRBD1 (6 bases). V lost 3 bases and J 9 bases, leaving 9 bases between the germline ends. The CDR3 has 13 residues. The germline V gene encodes CDR1 SNHLY and CDR2 FYNNEI. The DNA of the CDR3 is TGTGCCAGCAGTGAGACAGGCGGCAACGTCCTGACTTTC. As protein: CASSETGGNVLTF.

This chain uses TRBV6-6 with TRBJ2-7; D is unresolved. CDR3 length: 12 residues. Trimming removed 0 bases from V and 2 bases from J, with 2 bases in between. CDR1 and CDR2 from the germline V gene are MNHNY and SVGAGI (reference sequence). The CDR3 sequence: CASSYSTYEQYF. The CDR3 bases are TGTGCCAGCAGTTACTCTACCTACGAGCAGTACTTC.

This chain links TRBV6-5 with TRBJ1-1; D is perhaps TRBD1 (6 bases). The CDR3 covers 14 residues. Trimming took 7 bases from V and 4 from J, leaving 16 bases between them. Per germline, CDR1 MNHEY and CDR2 SVGAGI. This CDR3 reads CASKPTGTFTEAFF. The DNA for the CDR3 is TGTGCCAGCAAGCCCACAGGGACCTTCACTGAAGCTTTCTTT.

The chain is built from TRBV7-9 and TRBJ1-3; no clear D. Germline CDR1 SEHNR, CDR2 FQNEAQ (reference sequence). The CDR3 length is 12 residues. V was trimmed by 6 bases and J by 0 bases, leaving 3 bases between them. This CDR3 reads CASSYSGNTIYF. The CDR3 nucleotides are TGTGCCAGCAGTTACTCTGGAAACACCATATATTTT. The full variable domain, its missing parts supplied by reference TRBV7-9 and TRBJ1-3, is DTGVSQNPRHKITKRGQNVTFRCDPISEHNRLYWYRQTLGQGPEFLTYFQNEAQLEKSRLLSDRFSAERPKGSFSTLEIQRTEQGDSAMYLCASSYSGNTIYFGEGSWLTVV.

This chain links TRBV6-1 with TRBJ1-5; the D is unclear. Germline V lookup: CDR1 MNHNS, CDR2 SASEGT. The CDR3 is 11 residues long. The V and J ends lost 5 bases and 6 bases respectively, with 5 bases between them. This CDR3 reads CASSYLQPQHF. The CDR3 DNA sequence: TGTGCCAGCAGTTATCTTCAGCCCCAGCATTTT.

The chain combines TRBV28 with TRBJ1-6; 12 positions agree with TRBD1. The germline gives CDR1 MDHEN, CDR2 SYDVKM. The CDR3 length is 15 residues. V was clipped by 7 bases and J by 9 bases; unmatched bases: 7. In DNA form, the CDR3 reads TGTGCCAGCACTCTGGGGGGACAGGGGGCTTCACCCCTCCACTTT. This sequence encodes CASTLGGQGASPLHF.

This chain links TRBV7-3 with TRBJ1-1; tentative D call: TRBD1 (6 bases). This CDR3 is built from 13 residues. The germline gives CDR1 SGHTA, CDR2 FQGTGA. The V gene lost 5 bases and the J gene lost 5 bases, with 12 bases spanning the gap. The CDR3 DNA reads TGTGCCAGCAGCCCACAGGGAACAACTGAAGCTTTCTTT. This translates into CASSPQGTTEAFF.